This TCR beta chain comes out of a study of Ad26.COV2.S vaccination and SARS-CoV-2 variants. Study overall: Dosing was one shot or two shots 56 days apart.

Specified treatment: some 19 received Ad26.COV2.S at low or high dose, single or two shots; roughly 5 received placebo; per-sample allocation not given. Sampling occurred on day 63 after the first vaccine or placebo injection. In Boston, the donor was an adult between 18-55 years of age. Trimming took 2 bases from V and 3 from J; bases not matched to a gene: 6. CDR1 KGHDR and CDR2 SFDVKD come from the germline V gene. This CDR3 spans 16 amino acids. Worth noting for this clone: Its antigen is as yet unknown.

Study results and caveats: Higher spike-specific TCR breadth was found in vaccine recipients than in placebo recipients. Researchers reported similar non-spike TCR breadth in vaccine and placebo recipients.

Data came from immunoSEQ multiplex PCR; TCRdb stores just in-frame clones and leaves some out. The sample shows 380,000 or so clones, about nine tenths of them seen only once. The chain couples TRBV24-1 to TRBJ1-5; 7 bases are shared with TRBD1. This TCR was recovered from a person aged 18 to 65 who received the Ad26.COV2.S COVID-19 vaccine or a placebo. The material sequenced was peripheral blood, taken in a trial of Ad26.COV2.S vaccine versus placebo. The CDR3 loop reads CATSDSTGTYNQPQHF. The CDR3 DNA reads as TGTGCCACCAGTGATTCGACAGGGACCTACAATCAGCCCCAGCATTTT.